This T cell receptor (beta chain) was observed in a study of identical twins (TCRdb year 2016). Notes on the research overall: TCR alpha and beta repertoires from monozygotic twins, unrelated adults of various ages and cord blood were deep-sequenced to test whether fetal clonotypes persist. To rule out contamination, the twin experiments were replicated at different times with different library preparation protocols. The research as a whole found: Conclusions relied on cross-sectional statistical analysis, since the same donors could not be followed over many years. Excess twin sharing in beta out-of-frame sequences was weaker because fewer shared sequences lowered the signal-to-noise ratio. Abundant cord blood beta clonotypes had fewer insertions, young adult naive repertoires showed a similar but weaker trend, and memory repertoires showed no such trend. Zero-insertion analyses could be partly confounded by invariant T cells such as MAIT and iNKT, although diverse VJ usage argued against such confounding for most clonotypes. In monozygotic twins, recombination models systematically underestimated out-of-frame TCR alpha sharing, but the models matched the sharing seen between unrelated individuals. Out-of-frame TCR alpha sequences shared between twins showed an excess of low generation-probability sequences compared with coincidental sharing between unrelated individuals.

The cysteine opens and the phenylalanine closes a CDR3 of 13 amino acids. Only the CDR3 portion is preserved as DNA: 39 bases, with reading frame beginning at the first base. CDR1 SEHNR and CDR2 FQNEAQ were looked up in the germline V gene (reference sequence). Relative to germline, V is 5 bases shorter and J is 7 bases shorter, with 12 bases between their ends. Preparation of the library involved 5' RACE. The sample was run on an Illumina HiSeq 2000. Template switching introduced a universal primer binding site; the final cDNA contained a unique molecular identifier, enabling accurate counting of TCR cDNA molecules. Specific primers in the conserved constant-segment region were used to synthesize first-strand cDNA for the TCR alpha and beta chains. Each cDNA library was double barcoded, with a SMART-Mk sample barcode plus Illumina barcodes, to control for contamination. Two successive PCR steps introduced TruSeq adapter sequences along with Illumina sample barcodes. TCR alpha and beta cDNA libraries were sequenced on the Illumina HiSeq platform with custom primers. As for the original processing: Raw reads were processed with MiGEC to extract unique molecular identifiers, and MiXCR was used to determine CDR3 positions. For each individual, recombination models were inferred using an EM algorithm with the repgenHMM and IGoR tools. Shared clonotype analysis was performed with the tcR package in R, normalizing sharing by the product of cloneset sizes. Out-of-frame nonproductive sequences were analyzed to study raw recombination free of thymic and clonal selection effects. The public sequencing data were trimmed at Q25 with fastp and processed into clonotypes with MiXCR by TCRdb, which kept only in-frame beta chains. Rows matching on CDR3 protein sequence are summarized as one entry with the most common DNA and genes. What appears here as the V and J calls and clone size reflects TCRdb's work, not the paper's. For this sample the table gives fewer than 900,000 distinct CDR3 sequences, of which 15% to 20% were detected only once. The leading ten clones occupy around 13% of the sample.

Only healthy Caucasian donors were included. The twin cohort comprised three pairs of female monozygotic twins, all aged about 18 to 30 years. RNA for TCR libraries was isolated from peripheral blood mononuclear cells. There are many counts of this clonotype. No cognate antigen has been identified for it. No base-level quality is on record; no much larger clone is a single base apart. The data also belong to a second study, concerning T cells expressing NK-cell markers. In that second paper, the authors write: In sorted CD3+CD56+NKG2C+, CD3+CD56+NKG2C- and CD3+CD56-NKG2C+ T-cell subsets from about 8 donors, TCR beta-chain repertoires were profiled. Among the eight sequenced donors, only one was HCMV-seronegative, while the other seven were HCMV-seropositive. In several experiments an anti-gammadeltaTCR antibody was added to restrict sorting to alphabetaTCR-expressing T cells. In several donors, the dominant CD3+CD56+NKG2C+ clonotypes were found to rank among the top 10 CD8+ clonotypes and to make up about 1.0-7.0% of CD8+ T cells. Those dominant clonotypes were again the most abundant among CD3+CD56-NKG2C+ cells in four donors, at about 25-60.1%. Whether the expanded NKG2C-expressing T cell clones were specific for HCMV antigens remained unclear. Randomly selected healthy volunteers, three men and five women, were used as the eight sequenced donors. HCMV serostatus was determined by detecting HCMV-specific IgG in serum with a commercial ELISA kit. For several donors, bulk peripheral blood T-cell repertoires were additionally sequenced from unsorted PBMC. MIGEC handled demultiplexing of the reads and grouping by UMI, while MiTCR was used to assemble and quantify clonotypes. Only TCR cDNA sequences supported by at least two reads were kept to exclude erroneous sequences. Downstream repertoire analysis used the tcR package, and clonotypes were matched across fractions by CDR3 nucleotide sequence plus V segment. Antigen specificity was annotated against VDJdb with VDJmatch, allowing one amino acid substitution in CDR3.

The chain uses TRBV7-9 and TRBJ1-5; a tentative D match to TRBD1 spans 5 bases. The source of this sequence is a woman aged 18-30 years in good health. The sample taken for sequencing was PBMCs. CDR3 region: CASSIDGDQPQHF. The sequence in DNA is TGTGCCAGCAGCATTGACGGGGACCAGCCCCAGCATTTT. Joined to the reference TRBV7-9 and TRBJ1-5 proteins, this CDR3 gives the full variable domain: DTGVSQNPRHKITKRGQNVTFRCDPISEHNRLYWYRQTLGQGPEFLTYFQNEAQLEKSRLLSDRFSAERPKGSFSTLEIQRTEQGDSAMYLCASSIDGDQPQHFGDGTRLSIL.